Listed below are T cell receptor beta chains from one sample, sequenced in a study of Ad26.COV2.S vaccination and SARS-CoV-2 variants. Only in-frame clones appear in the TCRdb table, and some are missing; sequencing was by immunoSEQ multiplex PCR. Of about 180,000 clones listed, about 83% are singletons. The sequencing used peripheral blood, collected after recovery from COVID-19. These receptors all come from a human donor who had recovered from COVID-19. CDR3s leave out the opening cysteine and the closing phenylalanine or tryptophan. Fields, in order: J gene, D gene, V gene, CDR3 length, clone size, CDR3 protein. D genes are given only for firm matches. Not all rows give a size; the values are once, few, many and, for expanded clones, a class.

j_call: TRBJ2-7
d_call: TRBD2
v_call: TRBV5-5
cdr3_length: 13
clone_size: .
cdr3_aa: ASSFGGRATYEQY

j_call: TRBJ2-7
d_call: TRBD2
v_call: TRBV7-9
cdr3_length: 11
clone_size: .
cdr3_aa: ASSLGLADEQY

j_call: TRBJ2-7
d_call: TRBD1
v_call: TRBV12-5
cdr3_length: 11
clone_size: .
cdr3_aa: ASSLDRGHEQY

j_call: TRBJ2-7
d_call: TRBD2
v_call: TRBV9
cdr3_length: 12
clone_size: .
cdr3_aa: ASSASGGAAEQY

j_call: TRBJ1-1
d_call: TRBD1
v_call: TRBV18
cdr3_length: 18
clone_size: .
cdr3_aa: ASSRGIRQGGIRENTEAF

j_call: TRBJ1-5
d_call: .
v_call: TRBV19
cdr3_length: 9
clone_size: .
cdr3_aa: ASSTLRTQH

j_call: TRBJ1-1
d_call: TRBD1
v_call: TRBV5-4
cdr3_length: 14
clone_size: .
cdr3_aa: ASSLSYTGVSTEAF

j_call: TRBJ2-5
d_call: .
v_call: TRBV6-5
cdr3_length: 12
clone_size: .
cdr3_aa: ASSSSGAWETQY

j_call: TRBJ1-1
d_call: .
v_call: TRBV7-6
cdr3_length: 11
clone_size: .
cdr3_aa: ASSLSGDTEAF

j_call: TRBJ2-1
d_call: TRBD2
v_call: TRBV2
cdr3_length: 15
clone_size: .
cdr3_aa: ASSRLAGGSVYNEQF

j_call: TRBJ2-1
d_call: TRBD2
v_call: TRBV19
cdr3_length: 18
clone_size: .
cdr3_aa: ASSIAPPTDTGTRVYEQF

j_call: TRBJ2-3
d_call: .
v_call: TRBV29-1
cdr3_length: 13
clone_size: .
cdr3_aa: SVDQEGGNTDTQY

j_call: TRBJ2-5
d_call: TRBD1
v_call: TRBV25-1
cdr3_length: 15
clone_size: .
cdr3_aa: ASSEPLTGGYQETQY

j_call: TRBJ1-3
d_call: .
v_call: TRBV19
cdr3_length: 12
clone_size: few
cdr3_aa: ASKADLSGNTIY

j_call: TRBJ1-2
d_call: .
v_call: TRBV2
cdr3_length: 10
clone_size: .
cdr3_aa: ASSEGGNGYT

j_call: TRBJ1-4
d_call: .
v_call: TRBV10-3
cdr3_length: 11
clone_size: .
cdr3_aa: AISGGGSEKLF

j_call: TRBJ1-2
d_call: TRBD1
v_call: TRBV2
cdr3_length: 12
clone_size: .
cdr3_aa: ASSYTTGGGGYT

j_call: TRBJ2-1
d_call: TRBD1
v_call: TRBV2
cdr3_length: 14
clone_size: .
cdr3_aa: ASSPQGARLYNEQF

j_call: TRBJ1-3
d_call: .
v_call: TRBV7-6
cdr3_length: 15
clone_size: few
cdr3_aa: ASMLGMRGTTGNTIY

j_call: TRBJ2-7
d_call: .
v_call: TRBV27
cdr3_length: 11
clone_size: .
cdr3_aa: ASSPGNSYEQY

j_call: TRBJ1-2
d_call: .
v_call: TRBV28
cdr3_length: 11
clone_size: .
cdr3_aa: ASSLPDNYGYT

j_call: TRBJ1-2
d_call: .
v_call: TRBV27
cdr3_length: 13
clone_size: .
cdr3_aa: ASSFSGLGVSGYT

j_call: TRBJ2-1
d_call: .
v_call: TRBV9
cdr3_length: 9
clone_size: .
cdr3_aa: ASSEYNEQF

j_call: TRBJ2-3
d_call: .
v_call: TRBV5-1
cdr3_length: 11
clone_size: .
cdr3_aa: ASSLARSDTQY

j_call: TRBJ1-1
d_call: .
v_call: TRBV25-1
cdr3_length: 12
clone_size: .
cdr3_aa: ASSESYSPTEAF

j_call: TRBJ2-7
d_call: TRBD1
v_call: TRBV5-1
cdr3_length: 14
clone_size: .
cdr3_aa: ASSSITGTGQYEQY

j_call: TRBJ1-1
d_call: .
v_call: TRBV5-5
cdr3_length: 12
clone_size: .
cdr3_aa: ASSLEGWEGTAF

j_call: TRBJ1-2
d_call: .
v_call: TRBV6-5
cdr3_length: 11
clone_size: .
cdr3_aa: ASIRTANYGYT

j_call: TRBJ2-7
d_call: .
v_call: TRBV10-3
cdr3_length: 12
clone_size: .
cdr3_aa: AISEEGAGYEQY

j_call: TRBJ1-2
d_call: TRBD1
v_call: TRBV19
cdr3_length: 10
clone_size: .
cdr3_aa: ASTGTGGSHT

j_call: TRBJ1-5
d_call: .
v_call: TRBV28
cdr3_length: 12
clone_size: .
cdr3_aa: ASNWRGRDQPQH

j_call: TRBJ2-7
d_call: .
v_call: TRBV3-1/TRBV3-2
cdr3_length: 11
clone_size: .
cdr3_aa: ASSQGRTSEQY

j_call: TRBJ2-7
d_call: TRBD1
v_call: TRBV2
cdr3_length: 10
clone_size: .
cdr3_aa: ASRGQGYEQY

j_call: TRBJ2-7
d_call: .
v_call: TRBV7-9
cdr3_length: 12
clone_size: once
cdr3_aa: ASSFSGTPYEQY

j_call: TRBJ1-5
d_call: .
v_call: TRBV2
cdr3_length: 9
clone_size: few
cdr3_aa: ASGYDQPQH

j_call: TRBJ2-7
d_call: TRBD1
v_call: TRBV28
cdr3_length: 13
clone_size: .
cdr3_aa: ASSSLGQGPYEQY

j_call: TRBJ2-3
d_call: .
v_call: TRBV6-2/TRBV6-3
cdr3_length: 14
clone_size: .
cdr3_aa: ASSPRQSSSTDTQY

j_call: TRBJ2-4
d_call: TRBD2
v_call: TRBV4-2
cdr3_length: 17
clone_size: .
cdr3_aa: ASSPQETSSLPAKNIQY

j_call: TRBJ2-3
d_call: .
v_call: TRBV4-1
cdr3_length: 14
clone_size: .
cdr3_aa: ASSQETGTNTDTQY

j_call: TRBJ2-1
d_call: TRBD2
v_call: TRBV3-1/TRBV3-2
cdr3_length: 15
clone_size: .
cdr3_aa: ASSQGGTSGKDNEQF

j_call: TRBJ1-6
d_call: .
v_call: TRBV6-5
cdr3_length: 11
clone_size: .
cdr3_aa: ASGDSYNSPLH

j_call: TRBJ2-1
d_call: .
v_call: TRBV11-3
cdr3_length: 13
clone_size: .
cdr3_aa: ASSSRGGSGDEQF

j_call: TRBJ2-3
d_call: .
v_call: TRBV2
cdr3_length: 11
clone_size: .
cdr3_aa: ASKGSFLDTQY

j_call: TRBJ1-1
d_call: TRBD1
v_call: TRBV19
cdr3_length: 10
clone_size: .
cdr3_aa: ASSTHRGEAF

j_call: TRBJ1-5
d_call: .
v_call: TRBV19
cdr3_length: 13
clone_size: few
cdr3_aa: ASNPTTISNQPQH

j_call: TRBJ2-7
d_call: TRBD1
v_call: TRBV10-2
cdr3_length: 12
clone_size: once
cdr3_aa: ASGVGQGKYEQY

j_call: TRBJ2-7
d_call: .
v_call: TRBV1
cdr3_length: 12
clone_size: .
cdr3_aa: TSSQAGRRDEQY

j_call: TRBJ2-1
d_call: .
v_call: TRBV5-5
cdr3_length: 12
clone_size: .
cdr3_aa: ASTPLIGYNEQF

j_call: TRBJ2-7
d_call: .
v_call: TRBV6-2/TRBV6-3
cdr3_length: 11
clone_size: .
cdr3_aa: ASSYWGANEQY

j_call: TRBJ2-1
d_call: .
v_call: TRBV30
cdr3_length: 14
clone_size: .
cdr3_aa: AWTRDRVSSYNEQF

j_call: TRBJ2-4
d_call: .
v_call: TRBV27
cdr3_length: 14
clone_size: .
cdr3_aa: ASKNPGRIAKNIQY

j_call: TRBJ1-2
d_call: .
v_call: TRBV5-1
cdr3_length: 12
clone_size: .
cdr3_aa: ASSSDSRGYGYT